What follows are 9 T cell receptor beta chains derived from one specimen sequenced in a study of beta chain features in type 1 diabetes. No antigen has been assigned to these receptors. The investigators reverse transcribed all of the isolated RNA, so they sequenced expressed TCRB transcripts. Sequencing was performed with immunoSEQ multiplex PCR; in TCRdb, only in-frame clones are kept and a portion is missing. This sample yields about 47,000 clones, of which 35% to 55% are seen a single time; 0.1% to 0.15% belongs to the top ten. Study-wide findings and caveats: Shortening of TCRB CDR3s, moderate but significant, appeared in all four CD4+ subsets of Type 1 diabetes patients.

The sequenced material came from stem cell memory CD4+ T cells from blood. The receptors stem from a man aged 25-45 years with type 1 diabetes.

The V call is TRBV5-4, the J call TRBJ1-1, with D unresolved. Trimming removed 4 bases at V and 8 bases at J, with 21 bases between. There are 15 residues in the CDR3. Germline-derived CDR1 and CDR2 are SGHNT and YYREEE (reference sequence). CDR3 in amino acids: CASSPNDRAGGEAFF. CDR3 coding DNA: TGTGCCAGCAGCCCAAATGACCGTGCGGGAGGCGAAGCTTTCTTT. The full variable domain, rest sourced from reference TRBV5-4 and TRBJ1-1, is ETGVTQSPTHLIKTRGQQVTLRCSSQSGHNTVSWYQQALGQGPQFIFQYYREEENGRGNFPPRFSGLQFPNYSSELNVNALELDDSALYLCASSPNDRAGGEAFFGQGTRLTVV.

This clone was picked up a small number of times. The same CDR3 is also encoded by other DNA sequences in this sample. This CDR3 reads CASSLAGAYNEQFF. The CDR3 DNA sequence: TGTGCCAGCAGTCTAGCGGGAGCCTACAATGAGCAGTTCTTC. The chain is built from TRBV6-5 and TRBJ2-1; 10 nucleotides line up with TRBD2. This CDR3 is built from 14 residues. Trimming took 5 bases from V and 2 from J; bases not matched to a gene: 0. The germline V gene encodes CDR1 MNHEY and CDR2 SVGAGI.

J is TRBJ1-2 and V is TRBV18; D possibly corresponds to TRBD1 (6 bases). Trimming shortened V by 3 bases and J by 2 bases, and 13 bases separated the two germline ends. This CDR3 comprises 15 residues. In germline, CDR1 is KGHSH, CDR2 LQKENI. In DNA, the CDR3 is TGTGCCAGCTCACCTTTGACAGGCTCGAACTATGGCTACACCTTC. Its protein product is CASSPLTGSNYGYTF.

The DNA for the CDR3 is TGTGCCAGCTCACCCACGCCCAGACAGGGGAAAACTTGGCTCGACTATGGCTACACCTTC. This codes for CASSPTPRQGKTWLDYGYTF. This sequence joins TRBV18 and TRBJ1-2; 8 nucleotides match TRBD1. Germline CDR1 is KGHSH and CDR2 is LQKENI. The trim removed 3 bases at V and 3 bases at J, leaving 21 bases unmatched. The CDR3 is 20 residues long. Combining the CDR3 with reference TRBV18 and TRBJ1-2 gives the whole variable domain NAGVMQNPRHLVRRRGQEARLRCSPMKGHSHVYWYRQLPEEGLKFMVYLQKENIIDESGMPKERFSAEFPKEGPSILRIQQVVRGDSAAYFCASSPTPRQGKTWLDYGYTFGSGTRLTVV.

The rearrangement uses TRBV19 and TRBJ1-5; 8 bases line up with TRBD1. CDR1 and CDR2 (germline): LNHDA, SQIVND (reference sequence). The V gene end was trimmed by 3 bases and the J gene end by 7 bases; junction bases not matched to a gene: 5. The CDR3 sequence is 14 residues long. The CDR3 bases are TGTGCCAGTAGTATGACAGGGGCGAGACAGCCCCAGCATTTT. Translating gives CASSMTGARQPQHF. Full variable domain (outside the CDR3, taken from reference TRBV19 and TRBJ1-5): DGGITQSPKYLFRKEGQNVTLSCEQNLNHDAMYWYRQDPGQGLRLIYYSQIVNDFQKGDIAEGYSVSREKKESFPLTVTSAQKNPTAFYLCASSMTGARQPQHFGDGTRLSIL.

The gene calls are TRBV19 and TRBJ2-6, with 7 bases aligning to TRBD1. Germline-derived CDR1 and CDR2 are LNHDA and SQIVND (reference sequence). V gave up 6 bases and J gave up 2 bases; unmatched junction bases: 4. This CDR3 has 15 amino acids. The CDR3 bases are TGTGCCAGTAGCTGGCAGGGGGCTGGGGCCAACGTCCTGACTTTC. Its translation: CASSWQGAGANVLTF. Full variable domain (remainder filled in from reference TRBV19 and TRBJ2-6): DGGITQSPKYLFRKEGQNVTLSCEQNLNHDAMYWYRQDPGQGLRLIYYSQIVNDFQKGDIAEGYSVSREKKESFPLTVTSAQKNPTAFYLCASSWQGAGANVLTFGAGSRLTVL.

This clone was seen only a few times. V usage is TRBV6-5 and J usage is TRBJ2-2, with 9 bases aligning to TRBD1. This CDR3 is 15 amino acids long. Germline CDR1 is MNHEY and CDR2 is SVGAGI. V shed 6 bases, J shed 6 bases, and the junction held 8 bases outside the gene matches. CDR3 sequence: CASRAYRGPSGELFF. The CDR3 nucleotides read TGTGCCAGCAGGGCGTACAGGGGGCCGTCCGGGGAGCTGTTTTTT.

This clone has only a few counts. Germline is not matched at one junction end, which may reflect a read error. The chain is built from TRBV20-1 and TRBJ1-2; D call uncertain. Looked up from germline, CDR1 is DFQATT and CDR2 is SNEGSKA (reference sequence). The CDR3 has 11 amino acids. The CDR3 reads CSPRSNYGYTF. CDR3 in DNA: TGCAGTCCTAGGAGTAACTATGGCTACACCTTC.

This chain connects TRBV9 to TRBJ2-2; tentatively, D is TRBD2 (6 bases). V was trimmed by 7 bases and J by 3 bases, leaving 10 bases between them. Germline values: CDR1 SGDLS, CDR2 YYNGEE. The CDR3 totals 13 residues. CDR3 sequence reads: CASCREYTGELFF. The CDR3 coding sequence is TGTGCCAGCTGTCGGGAGTACACCGGGGAGCTGTTTTTT.